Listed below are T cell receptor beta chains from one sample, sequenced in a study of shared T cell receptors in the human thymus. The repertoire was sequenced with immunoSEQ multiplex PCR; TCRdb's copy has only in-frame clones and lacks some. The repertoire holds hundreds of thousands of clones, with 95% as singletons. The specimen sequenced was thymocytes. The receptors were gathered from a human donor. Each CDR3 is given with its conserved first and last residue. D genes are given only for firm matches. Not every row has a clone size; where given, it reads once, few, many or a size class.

CDR3 protein: CASSLGTDNEKLFF
CDR3 DNA: TGTGCCAGCAGTTTAGGGACAGATAATGAAAAACTGTTTTTT
clone size: NA
D gene: TRBD1
J gene: TRBJ1-4
V gene: TRBV28

CDR3 protein: CSAREYYEQYF
CDR3 DNA: TGCAGTGCTAGGGAATACTACGAGCAGTACTTC
clone size: NA
D gene: NA
J gene: TRBJ2-7
V gene: TRBV20-1

CDR3 protein: CASSEARSSYGYTF
CDR3 DNA: TGTGCCAGCAGTGAAGCGAGGAGTAGCTATGGCTACACCTTC
clone size: NA
D gene: NA
J gene: TRBJ1-2
V gene: TRBV2

CDR3 protein: CAWKGLKKGAPGDAFF
CDR3 DNA: TGTGCCTGGAAGGGTTTAAAGAAAGGGGCCCCAGGTGACGCTTTCTTT
clone size: NA
D gene: NA
J gene: TRBJ1-1
V gene: TRBV30

CDR3 protein: CAWSISNQPQHF
CDR3 DNA: TGTGCCTGGAGTATCAGCAATCAGCCCCAGCATTTT
clone size: NA
D gene: NA
J gene: TRBJ1-5
V gene: TRBV30

CDR3 protein: CASSSLTSGRAELAGELFF
CDR3 DNA: TGTGCCAGCAGCTCTCTGACTAGCGGGAGGGCCGAGTTGGCCGGGGAGCTGTTTTTT
clone size: NA
D gene: TRBD2
J gene: TRBJ2-2
V gene: TRBV4-2

CDR3 protein: CASSDERSYEQYF
CDR3 DNA: TGTGCCAGCAGTGACGAGAGGTCCTACGAGCAGTACTTC
clone size: NA
D gene: NA
J gene: TRBJ2-7
V gene: TRBV6-1

CDR3 protein: CASSTTGGEAFF
CDR3 DNA: TGTGCCAGCAGCACTACAGGGGGTGAAGCTTTCTTT
clone size: NA
D gene: TRBD1
J gene: TRBJ1-1
V gene: TRBV28

CDR3 protein: CASSAVRDRAPYEQYF
CDR3 DNA: TGTGCCAGCAGCGCGGTCCGGGACAGAGCCCCCTACGAGCAGTACTTC
clone size: NA
D gene: TRBD1
J gene: TRBJ2-7
V gene: TRBV7-9

CDR3 protein: CASSTLPYEQFF
CDR3 DNA: TGTGCCAGTAGTACGTTGCCCTATGAGCAGTTCTTC
clone size: NA
D gene: NA
J gene: TRBJ2-1
V gene: TRBV19

CDR3 protein: CASSFSGNNEQFF
CDR3 DNA: TGTGCCAGCAGTTTTTCGGGGAACAATGAGCAGTTCTTC
clone size: NA
D gene: NA
J gene: TRBJ2-1
V gene: TRBV28

CDR3 protein: CASSVQDESYQETQYF
CDR3 DNA: TGTGCCAGCAGTGTGCAGGACGAATCGTACCAAGAGACCCAGTACTTC
clone size: NA
D gene: NA
J gene: TRBJ2-5
V gene: TRBV6-4

CDR3 protein: CASSSPGTVYEQYF
CDR3 DNA: TGTGCCAGCAGTTCTCCCGGGACAGTTTACGAGCAGTACTTC
clone size: NA
D gene: TRBD1
J gene: TRBJ2-7
V gene: TRBV11-1

CDR3 protein: CASTSRPPLPLSNTEAFF
CDR3 DNA: TGTGCCAGCACCTCTCGACCGCCACTACCACTTTCGAACACTGAAGCTTTCTTT
clone size: NA
D gene: NA
J gene: TRBJ1-1
V gene: TRBV28

CDR3 protein: CASRRTSGKKETQYF
CDR3 DNA: TGTGCCAGCAGAAGGACTAGCGGGAAGAAAGAGACCCAGTACTTC
clone size: NA
D gene: TRBD2
J gene: TRBJ2-5
V gene: TRBV27

CDR3 protein: CASSHRTALVYEQYF
CDR3 DNA: TGTGCCAGCAGCCATAGGACAGCGCTAGTCTACGAGCAGTACTTC
clone size: NA
D gene: NA
J gene: TRBJ2-7
V gene: TRBV7-9

CDR3 protein: CATSRETRALDGYTF
CDR3 DNA: TGTGCCACCAGCAGAGAAACTAGGGCCCTGGATGGCTACACCTTC
clone size: NA
D gene: NA
J gene: TRBJ1-2
V gene: TRBV15

CDR3 protein: CASSLSHSGNTIYF
CDR3 DNA: TGTGCCAGCAGCTTATCGCATTCTGGAAACACCATATATTTT
clone size: NA
D gene: NA
J gene: TRBJ1-3
V gene: TRBV11-3

CDR3 protein: CASRTQDTQGRKLFF
CDR3 DNA: TGTGCCAGCAGGACCCAGGACACTCAGGGGCGAAAACTGTTTTTT
clone size: once
D gene: NA
J gene: TRBJ1-4
V gene: TRBV27

CDR3 protein: CASSQVQRTSYEQYF
CDR3 DNA: TGCGCCAGCAGCCAAGTGCAGCGGACTTCCTACGAGCAGTACTTC
clone size: NA
D gene: NA
J gene: TRBJ2-7
V gene: TRBV4-3

CDR3 protein: CASRPRGFLPYEQYF
CDR3 DNA: TGTGCCAGCCGACCGAGGGGATTCCTTCCCTACGAGCAGTACTTC
clone size: NA
D gene: NA
J gene: TRBJ2-7
V gene: TRBV27

CDR3 protein: CASSKETQYF
CDR3 DNA: TGCGCCAGCAGTAAAGAGACCCAGTACTTC
clone size: NA
D gene: NA
J gene: TRBJ2-5
V gene: TRBV23-1

CDR3 protein: CASSLRGLGQPQHF
CDR3 DNA: TGTGCCAGCAGTTTGAGGGGATTGGGTCAGCCCCAGCATTTT
clone size: NA
D gene: NA
J gene: TRBJ1-5
V gene: TRBV27

CDR3 protein: CASSLTSGSRSYNEQFF
CDR3 DNA: TGTGCCAGCAGCTTAACTAGCGGGAGTCGGTCCTACAATGAGCAGTTCTTC
clone size: NA
D gene: TRBD2
J gene: TRBJ2-1
V gene: TRBV5-4

CDR3 protein: CSVSNPVANYGYTF
CDR3 DNA: TGCAGCGTTTCAAATCCGGTAGCTAACTATGGCTACACCTTC
clone size: NA
D gene: NA
J gene: TRBJ1-2
V gene: TRBV29-1

CDR3 protein: CASSQMRDNTDTQYF
CDR3 DNA: TGCGCCAGCAGTCAAATGCGTGACAACACAGATACGCAGTATTTT
clone size: NA
D gene: NA
J gene: TRBJ2-3
V gene: TRBV23-1

CDR3 protein: CASSSSSGRPYQETQYF
CDR3 DNA: TGTGCCAGCAGCTCTTCTAGCGGGAGACCGTACCAAGAGACCCAGTACTTC
clone size: NA
D gene: TRBD2
J gene: TRBJ2-5
V gene: TRBV7-6

CDR3 protein: CASSPVGFHGYTF
CDR3 DNA: TGTGCCAGCAGCCCCGTCGGGTTCCATGGCTACACCTTC
clone size: few
D gene: NA
J gene: TRBJ1-2
V gene: TRBV9

CDR3 protein: CAISERAGSTDTQYF
CDR3 DNA: TGTGCCATCAGTGAACGAGCGGGCAGCACAGATACGCAGTATTTT
clone size: NA
D gene: NA
J gene: TRBJ2-3
V gene: TRBV10-3

CDR3 protein: CASSFNTGDNPEAFF
CDR3 DNA: TGTGCCAGCAGTTTTAACACAGGCGACAACCCTGAAGCTTTCTTT
clone size: NA
D gene: NA
J gene: TRBJ1-1
V gene: TRBV28

CDR3 protein: CASSLRLHDGGGELFF
CDR3 DNA: TGTGCCAGCAGCTTACGACTCCATGACGGCGGCGGGGAGCTGTTTTTT
clone size: NA
D gene: NA
J gene: TRBJ2-2
V gene: TRBV7-8

CDR3 protein: CASSELAGGVAGGPYNEQFF
CDR3 DNA: TGTGCCAGCAGTGAACTGGCGGGCGGAGTAGCGGGAGGCCCCTACAATGAGCAGTTCTTC
clone size: NA
D gene: TRBD2
J gene: TRBJ2-1
V gene: TRBV6-1

CDR3 protein: CASSGGQGAPLYGYTF
CDR3 DNA: TGTGCCAGCAGTGGCGGACAGGGGGCCCCCCTCTATGGCTACACCTTC
clone size: NA
D gene: TRBD1
J gene: TRBJ1-2
V gene: TRBV6-1

CDR3 protein: CASSMSRMGPTDTQYF
CDR3 DNA: TGTGCCAGTAGTATGTCCCGGATGGGGCCCACAGATACGCAGTATTTT
clone size: NA
D gene: NA
J gene: TRBJ2-3
V gene: TRBV19

CDR3 protein: CASSPGRGQETQYF
CDR3 DNA: TGTGCCAGCTCACCAGGACGGGGACAAGAGACCCAGTACTTC
clone size: NA
D gene: NA
J gene: TRBJ2-5
V gene: TRBV18

CDR3 protein: CASSLVSPGRQGETEAFF
CDR3 DNA: TGTGCCAGCAGCTTAGTCTCCCCGGGTCGACAGGGTGAAACTGAAGCTTTCTTT
clone size: NA
D gene: TRBD1
J gene: TRBJ1-1
V gene: TRBV7-8

CDR3 protein: CASSVNQGSYNEQFF
CDR3 DNA: TGTGCCAGCAGCGTAAATCAGGGCTCCTACAATGAGCAGTTCTTC
clone size: NA
D gene: NA
J gene: TRBJ2-1
V gene: TRBV9

CDR3 protein: CASSLSQLFSLGEQYF
CDR3 DNA: TGTGCCAGCAGTTTATCCCAACTCTTCTCTCTCGGCGAGCAGTACTTC
clone size: NA
D gene: NA
J gene: TRBJ2-7
V gene: TRBV28

CDR3 protein: CASNRCSGDTDTQYF
CDR3 DNA: TGTGCCAGCAATCGGTGCTCCGGGGACACAGATACGCAGTATTTT
clone size: NA
D gene: NA
J gene: TRBJ2-3
V gene: TRBV6-4

CDR3 protein: CASNKMGTSGRALLRYYNEQFF
CDR3 DNA: TGCGCCAGCAACAAGATGGGGACTAGCGGGAGGGCCCTTCTTCGGTACTACAATGAGCAGTTCTTC
clone size: NA
D gene: TRBD2
J gene: TRBJ2-1
V gene: TRBV5-1

CDR3 protein: CASSVAPGSEQYF
CDR3 DNA: TGTGCCAGCAGCGTAGCCCCCGGGAGCGAGCAGTACTTC
clone size: once
D gene: NA
J gene: TRBJ2-7
V gene: TRBV9

CDR3 protein: CAINGPYTEAFF
CDR3 DNA: TGTGCCATCAACGGGCCCTACACTGAAGCTTTCTTT
clone size: NA
D gene: NA
J gene: TRBJ1-1
V gene: TRBV6-6